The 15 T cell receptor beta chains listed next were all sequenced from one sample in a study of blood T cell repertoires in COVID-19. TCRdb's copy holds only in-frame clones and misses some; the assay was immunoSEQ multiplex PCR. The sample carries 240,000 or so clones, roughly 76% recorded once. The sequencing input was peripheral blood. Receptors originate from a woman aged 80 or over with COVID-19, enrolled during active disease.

The CDR3, as DNA: TGTGCCAGCAGTTTCAGTTATACGCAGTATTTT. This translates into CASSFSYTQYF. J is TRBJ2-3 and V is TRBV2, with D hard to call. Germline V gene lookup returns CDR1 SNHLY and CDR2 FYNNEI. This CDR3 region has 11 residues. V was clipped by 5 bases and J by 7 bases, with 7 bases between them.

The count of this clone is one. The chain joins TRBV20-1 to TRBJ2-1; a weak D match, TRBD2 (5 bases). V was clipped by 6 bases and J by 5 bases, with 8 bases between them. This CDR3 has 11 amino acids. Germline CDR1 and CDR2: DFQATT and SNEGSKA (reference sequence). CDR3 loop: CSAGNHNEQFF. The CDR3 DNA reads TGCAGTGCCGGGAACCACAATGAGCAGTTCTTC.

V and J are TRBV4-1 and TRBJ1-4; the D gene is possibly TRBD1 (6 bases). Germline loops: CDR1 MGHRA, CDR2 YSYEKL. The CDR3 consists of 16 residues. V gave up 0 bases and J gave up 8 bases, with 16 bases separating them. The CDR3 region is CASSQDRGRQGEKLFF. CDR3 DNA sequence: TGCGCCAGCAGCCAAGATAGGGGTCGGCAGGGGGAAAAACTGTTTTTT.

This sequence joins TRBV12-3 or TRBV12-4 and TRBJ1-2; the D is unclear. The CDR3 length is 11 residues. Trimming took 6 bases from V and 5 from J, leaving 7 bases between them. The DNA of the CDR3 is TGTGCCAGCAGAAACTATTATGGCTACACCTTC. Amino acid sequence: CASRNYYGYTF.

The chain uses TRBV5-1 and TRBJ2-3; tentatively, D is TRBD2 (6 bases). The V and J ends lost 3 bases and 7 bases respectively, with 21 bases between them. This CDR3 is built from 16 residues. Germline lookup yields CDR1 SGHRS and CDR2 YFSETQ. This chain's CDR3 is CASSWQGTGGLNTQYF. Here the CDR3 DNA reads TGCGCCAGCAGCTGGCAAGGGACTGGAGGACTCAATACGCAGTATTTT. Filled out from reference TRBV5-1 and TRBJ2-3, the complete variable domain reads KAGVTQTPRYLIKTRGQQVTLSCSPISGHRSVSWYQQTPGQGLQFLFEYFSETQRNKGNFPGRFSGRQFSNSRSEMNVSTLELGDSALYLCASSWQGTGGLNTQYFGPGTRLTVL.

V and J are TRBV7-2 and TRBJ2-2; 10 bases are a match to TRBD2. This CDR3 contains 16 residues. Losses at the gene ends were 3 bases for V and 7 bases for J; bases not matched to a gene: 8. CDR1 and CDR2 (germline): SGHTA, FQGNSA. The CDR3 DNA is TGTGCCAGCAGCTTCTTAGCGGGGGGCGGTCTCGGGGAGCTGTTTTTT. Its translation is CASSFLAGGGLGELFF.

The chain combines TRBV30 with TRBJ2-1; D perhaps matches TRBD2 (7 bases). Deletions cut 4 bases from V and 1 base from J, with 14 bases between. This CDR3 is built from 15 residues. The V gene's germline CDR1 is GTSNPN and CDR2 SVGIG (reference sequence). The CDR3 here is CAWTRGGLSYNEQFF. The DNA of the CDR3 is TGTGCCTGGACTCGCGGGGGCTTATCCTACAATGAGCAGTTCTTC.

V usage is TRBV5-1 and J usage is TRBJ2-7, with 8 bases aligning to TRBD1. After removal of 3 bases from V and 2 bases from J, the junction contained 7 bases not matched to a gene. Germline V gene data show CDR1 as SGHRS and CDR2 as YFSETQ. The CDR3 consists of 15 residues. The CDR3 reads CASSSGQGGPYEQYF. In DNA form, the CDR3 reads TGCGCCAGCAGCTCAGGACAGGGAGGCCCCTACGAGCAGTACTTC. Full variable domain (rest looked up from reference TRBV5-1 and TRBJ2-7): KAGVTQTPRYLIKTRGQQVTLSCSPISGHRSVSWYQQTPGQGLQFLFEYFSETQRNKGNFPGRFSGRQFSNSRSEMNVSTLELGDSALYLCASSSGQGGPYEQYFGPGTRLTVT.

CDR3 amino acids: CASSLRGVNTEAFF. CDR3 coding DNA: TGTGCCAGCAGCTTACGGGGAGTGAACACTGAAGCTTTCTTT. The V call is TRBV11-2, the J call TRBJ1-1; D ambiguous. V lost 2 bases to trimming and J lost 0 bases, with 7 bases between them. This CDR3 has 14 residues. The germline CDR1 and CDR2 sequences are SGHAT and FQNNGV. Looking up the rest from reference TRBV11-2 and TRBJ1-1 gives the full variable domain: EAGVAQSPRYKIIEKRQSVAFWCNPISGHATLYWYQQILGQGPKLLIQFQNNGVVDDSQLPKDRFSAERLKGVDSTLKIQPAKLEDSAVYLCASSLRGVNTEAFFGQGTRLTVV.

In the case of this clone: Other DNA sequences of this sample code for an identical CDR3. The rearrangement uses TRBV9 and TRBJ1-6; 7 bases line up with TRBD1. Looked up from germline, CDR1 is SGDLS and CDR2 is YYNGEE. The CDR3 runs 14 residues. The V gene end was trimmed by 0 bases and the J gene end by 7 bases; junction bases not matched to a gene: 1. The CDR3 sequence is CASSVGGGNSPLHF. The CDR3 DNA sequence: TGTGCCAGCAGCGTAGGAGGGGGCAATTCACCCCTCCACTTT.

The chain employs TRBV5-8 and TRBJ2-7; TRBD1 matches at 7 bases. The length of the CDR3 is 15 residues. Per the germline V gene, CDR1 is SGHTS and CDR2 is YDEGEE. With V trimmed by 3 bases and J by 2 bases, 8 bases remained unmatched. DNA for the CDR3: TGTGCCAGCAGCTCGCAGGGGACAGTAACCTACGAGCAGTACTTC. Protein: CASSSQGTVTYEQYF.

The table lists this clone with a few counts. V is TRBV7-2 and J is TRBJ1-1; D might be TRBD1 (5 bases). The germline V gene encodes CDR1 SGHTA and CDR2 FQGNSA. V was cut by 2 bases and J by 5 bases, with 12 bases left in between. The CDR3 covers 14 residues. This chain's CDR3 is CASSLLGRATEAFF. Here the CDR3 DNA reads TGTGCCAGCAGCTTATTGGGCAGGGCGACTGAAGCTTTCTTT.

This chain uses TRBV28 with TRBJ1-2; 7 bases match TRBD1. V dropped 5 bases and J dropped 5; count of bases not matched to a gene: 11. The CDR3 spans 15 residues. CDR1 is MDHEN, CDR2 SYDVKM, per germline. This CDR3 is CASSAPGQRTYGYTF. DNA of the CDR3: TGTGCCAGCAGTGCGCCGGGACAGAGAACATATGGCTACACCTTC.

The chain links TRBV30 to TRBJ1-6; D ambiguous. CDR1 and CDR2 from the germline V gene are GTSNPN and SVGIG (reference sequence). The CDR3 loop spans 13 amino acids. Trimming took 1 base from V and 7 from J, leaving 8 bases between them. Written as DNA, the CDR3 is TGTGCCTGGAGTGGGGGAGCAAATTCACCCCTCCACTTT. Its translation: CAWSGGANSPLHF. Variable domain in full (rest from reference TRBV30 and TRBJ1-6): SQTIHQWPATLVQPVGSPLSLECTVEGTSNPNLYWYRQAAGRGLQLLFYSVGIGQISSEVPQNLSASRPQDRQFILSSKKLLLSDSGFYLCAWSGGANSPLHFGNGTRLTVT.

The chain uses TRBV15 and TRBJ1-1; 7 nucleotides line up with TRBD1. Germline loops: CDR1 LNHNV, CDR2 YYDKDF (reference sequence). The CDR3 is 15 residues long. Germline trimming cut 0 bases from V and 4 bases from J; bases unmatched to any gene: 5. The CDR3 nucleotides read TGTGCCACCAGCAGAGATGGAGGGGGCCCCACTGAAGCTTTCTTT. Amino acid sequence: CATSRDGGGPTEAFF. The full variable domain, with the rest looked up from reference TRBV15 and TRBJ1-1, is DAMVIQNPRYQVTQFGKPVTLSCSQTLNHNVMYWYQQKSSQAPKLLFHYYDKDFNNEADTPDNFQSRRPNTSFCFLDIRSPGLGDTAMYLCATSRDGGGPTEAFFGQGTRLTVV.